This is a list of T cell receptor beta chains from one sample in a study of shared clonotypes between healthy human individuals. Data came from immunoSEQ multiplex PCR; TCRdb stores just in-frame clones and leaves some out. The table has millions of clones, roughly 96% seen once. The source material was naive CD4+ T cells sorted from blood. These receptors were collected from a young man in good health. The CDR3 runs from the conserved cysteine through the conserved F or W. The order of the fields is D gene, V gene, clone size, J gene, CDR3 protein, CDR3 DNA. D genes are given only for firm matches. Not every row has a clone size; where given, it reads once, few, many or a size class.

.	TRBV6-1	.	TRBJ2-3	CASSEGVAGRTDTQYF	TGTGCCAGCAGTGAAGGGGTGGCGGGGCGCACAGATACGCAGTATTTT
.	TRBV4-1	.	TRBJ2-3	CASSQDRPQVTDTQYF	TGCGCCAGCAGCCAAGATCGACCTCAAGTCACAGATACGCAGTATTTT
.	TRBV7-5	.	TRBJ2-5	CARSLRLAGGQRKTQYF	TGTGCCAGAAGCTTAAGACTAGCGGGGGGGCAGAGGAAGACCCAGTACTTC
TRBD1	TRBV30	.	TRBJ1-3	CAWHTGGQNTIYF	TGTGCCTGGCACACAGGGGGCCAAAACACCATATATTTT
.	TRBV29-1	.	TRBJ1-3	CSVENSGNTIYF	TGCAGCGTCGAAAACTCCGGAAACACCATATATTTT
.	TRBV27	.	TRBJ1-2	CASSSRTVALKANYGYTF	TGTGCCAGCAGTTCCCGAACCGTTGCACTTAAAGCTAACTATGGCTACACCTTC
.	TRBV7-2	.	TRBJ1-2	CASSLVAGNYGYTF	TGTGCCAGCAGCTTAGTGGCAGGGAACTATGGCTACACCTTC
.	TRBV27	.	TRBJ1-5	CASTPGTGSNQPQHF	TGTGCCAGCACCCCCGGGACCGGAAGCAATCAGCCCCAGCATTTT
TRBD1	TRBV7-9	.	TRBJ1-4	CASSEPGTGNEKLFF	TGTGCCAGCAGCGAACCCGGGACAGGGAATGAAAAACTGTTTTTT
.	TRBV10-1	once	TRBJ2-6	CASSDNGVGANVLTF	TGCGCCAGCAGTGATAACGGAGTTGGGGCCAACGTCCTGACTTTC
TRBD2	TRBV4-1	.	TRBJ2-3	CASSPGGLAGGDTQYF	TGCGCCAGCAGCCCCGGAGGACTAGCGGGGGGGGATACGCAGTATTTT
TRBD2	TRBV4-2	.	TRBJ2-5	CASSQEWRGLPQETQYF	TGTGCCAGCAGCCAAGAATGGCGGGGGTTGCCTCAAGAGACCCAGTACTTC
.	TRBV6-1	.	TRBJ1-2	CASSEFGVVGYGYTF	TGTGCCAGCAGTGAATTTGGGGTTGTAGGATATGGCTACACCTTC
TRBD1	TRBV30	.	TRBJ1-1	CAWSVLPRGRAFF	TGTGCCTGGAGTGTACTCCCCAGGGGGCGAGCTTTCTTT
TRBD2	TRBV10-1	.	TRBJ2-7	CASSPSGGRSYEQYF	TGCGCCAGCAGCCCCTCTGGCGGGAGGTCCTACGAGCAGTACTTC
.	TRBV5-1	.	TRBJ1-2	CASSEGNYGYTF	TGCGCCAGCAGCGAGGGTAACTATGGCTACACCTTC
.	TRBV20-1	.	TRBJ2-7	CSASGTYEQYF	TGCAGTGCTAGCGGGACTTACGAGCAGTACTTC
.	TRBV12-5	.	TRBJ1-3	CASGLREGIPGNTIYF	TGTGCTAGTGGTTTGAGGGAGGGCATCCCTGGAAACACCATATATTTT
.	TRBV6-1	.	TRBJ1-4	CASSEQTNEKLFF	TGTGCCAGCAGTGAGCAGACTAATGAAAAACTGTTTTTT
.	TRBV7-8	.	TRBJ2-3	CASSLAQGLLSTDTQYF	TGTGCCAGCAGCTTAGCGCAGGGCCTCTTGAGCACAGATACGCAGTATTTT
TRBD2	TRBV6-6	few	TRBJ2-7	CASRGGREQYF	TGTGCCAGCCGGGGGGGGCGGGAGCAGTACTTC
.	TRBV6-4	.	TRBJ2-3	CAGGLQDTQYF	TGTGCCGGGGGGCTTCAAGATACGCAGTATTTT
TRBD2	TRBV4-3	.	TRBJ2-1	CASRNRPGLASYNEQFF	TGCGCCAGCAGAAACAGACCGGGACTAGCGAGTTACAATGAGCAGTTCTTC
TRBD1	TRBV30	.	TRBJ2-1	CAWSPGGNEQFF	TGTGCCTGGAGTCCAGGGGGCAATGAGCAGTTCTTC
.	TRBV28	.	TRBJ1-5	CASSSGGYQPQHF	TGTGCCAGCAGTTCTGGGGGCTATCAGCCCCAGCATTTT
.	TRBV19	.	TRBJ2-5	CASSNDPFVARLQETQYF	TGTGCCAGTAGTAACGACCCTTTCGTGGCCCGGTTGCAAGAGACCCAGTACTTC
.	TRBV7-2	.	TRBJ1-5	CASRPDISNQPQHF	TGTGCCAGCAGGCCTGACATAAGCAATCAGCCCCAGCATTTT
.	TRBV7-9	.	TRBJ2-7	CASSLGLGPLEQYF	TGTGCCAGCAGCTTAGGCCTAGGCCCGCTCGAGCAGTACTTC
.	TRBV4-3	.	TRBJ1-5	CASSQEPYSNQPQHF	TGCGCCAGCAGCCAAGAACCTTATAGCAATCAGCCCCAGCATTTT
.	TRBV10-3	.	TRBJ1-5	CAISEPNRQPQHF	TGTGCCATCAGTGAGCCGAACCGTCAGCCCCAGCATTTT
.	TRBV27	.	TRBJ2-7	CASSSRDGSYEQYF	TGTGCCAGCAGTTCCCGGGACGGATCCTACGAGCAGTACTTC
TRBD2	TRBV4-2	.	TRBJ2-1	CASSQGLAGLYEQFF	TGTGCCAGCAGCCAAGGACTAGCGGGGCTGTATGAGCAGTTCTTC
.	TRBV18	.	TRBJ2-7	CASSGPEYEQYF	TGTGCCAGCTCAGGCCCTGAGTACGAGCAGTACTTC
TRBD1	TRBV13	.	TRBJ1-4	CASSSKYRGTNEKLFF	TGTGCCAGCAGCTCCAAGTACAGGGGAACTAATGAAAAACTGTTTTTT
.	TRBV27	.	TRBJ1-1	CASSLKANTEAFF	TGTGCCAGCAGTTTAAAGGCCAACACTGAAGCTTTCTTT
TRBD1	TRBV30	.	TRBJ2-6	CAWSFDRVGGANVLTF	TGTGCCTGGAGTTTCGACAGGGTTGGCGGGGCCAACGTCCTGACTTTC
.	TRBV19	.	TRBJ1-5	CASRRGDQPQHF	TGTGCCAGTAGACGGGGAGATCAGCCCCAGCATTTT
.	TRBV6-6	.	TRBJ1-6	CASSYSAVGGSPLHF	TGTGCCAGCAGTTACTCGGCAGTTGGAGGTTCACCCCTCCACTTT
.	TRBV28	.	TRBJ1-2	CASTHGVNYGYTF	TGTGCCAGCACTCACGGGGTTAACTATGGCTACACCTTC
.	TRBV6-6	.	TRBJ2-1	CASSYGQLLSYNEQFF	TGTGCCAGCAGTTACGGCCAGCTGTTGTCCTACAATGAGCAGTTCTTC
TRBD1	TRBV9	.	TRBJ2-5	CASSDPRQGGLGETQYF	TGTGCCAGCAGCGACCCTCGACAGGGGGGGTTAGGAGAGACCCAGTACTTC
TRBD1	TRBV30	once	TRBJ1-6	CAWRGTGNNSPLHF	TGTGCCTGGAGGGGGACAGGAAATAATTCACCCCTCCACTTT
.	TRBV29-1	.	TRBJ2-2	CSVEEGSTNTGELFF	TGCAGCGTTGAAGAGGGGAGCACCAACACCGGGGAGCTGTTTTTT
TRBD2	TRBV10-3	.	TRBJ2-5	CAISESGGQETQYF	TGTGCCATCAGTGAGTCGGGAGGGCAGGAGACCCAGTACTTC
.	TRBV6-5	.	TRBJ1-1	CASSYSNANTEAFF	TGTGCCAGCAGTTACTCGAACGCGAACACTGAAGCTTTCTTT